Listed here are 18 T cell receptor beta chains from one sample, sequenced in a study of identical twins. TCRdb passed the 5' RACE reads through MiXCR, listing each CDR3 protein once. This table holds roughly 220,000 distinct CDR3 sequences, 6.5% found once. The same data also contributed to another study, on T cells expressing NK-cell markers.

Sequencing used CD8+ T cells sorted from blood. All receptors derive from a woman aged 18-29 years in good health.

The chain is built from TRBV7-9 and TRBJ2-1, with 7 positions matching TRBD2. Germline CDR1 and CDR2: SEHNR and FQNEAQ (reference sequence). V was pared by 1 base and J by 5 bases, with 8 bases of the junction left unmatched. The CDR3 spans 16 residues. The CDR3: CASSLVWTAGDNEQFF. The CDR3 DNA reads as TGTGCCAGCAGCTTAGTCTGGACGGCGGGAGACAATGAGCAGTTCTTC.

This clonotype was detected ten times or more. V and J are TRBV9 and TRBJ2-3, with 7 bases matching TRBD2. The germline V gene has CDR1 SGDLS and CDR2 YYNGEE. V gave up 0 bases and J gave up 0 bases; unmatched junction bases: 1. The CDR3 totals 15 residues. The CDR3 loop reads CASSVGGGSTDTQYF. Here the CDR3 DNA reads TGTGCCAGCAGCGTAGGGGGGGGGAGCACAGATACGCAGTATTTT.

This clonotype was seen at least ten times. The gene calls are TRBV20-1 and TRBJ2-7; 11 nucleotides match TRBD2. Per germline, CDR1 DFQATT and CDR2 SNEGSKA (reference sequence). The CDR3 runs to 17 residues. Trimming cost V 6 bases and J 3 bases; bases outside gene matches: 16. Here the CDR3 reads CSATQLAGAAIRYEQYF. CDR3 sequence (DNA): TGCAGTGCAACCCAACTAGCGGGAGCGGCCATACGCTACGAGCAGTACTTC.

This clonotype was seen more than once but under ten times. V and J are TRBV28 and TRBJ1-5, with D possibly TRBD1 on 6 matching bases. With 2 bases removed from V and 0 bases from J, the gap between germline ends came to 14 bases. The CDR3 loop spans 17 amino acids. Germline CDR1 MDHEN, CDR2 SYDVKM. The CDR3 spells CASSLPTTGYSNQPQHF. CDR3 nucleotide sequence: TGTGCCAGCAGTTTACCAACGACAGGCTATAGCAATCAGCCCCAGCATTTT.

This clonotype was detected a few times. The V and J genes are TRBV9 and TRBJ2-7; 7 bases match TRBD1. CDR3 length equals 16 residues. The V and J ends lost 4 bases and 3 bases, in that order; junction bases with no gene match: 13. CDR1 SGDLS and CDR2 YYNGEE come from the germline V gene. The CDR3 region is CASSSSGGPQSYEQYF. CDR3 bases: TGTGCCAGCAGCTCTTCAGGGGGACCACAGAGCTACGAGCAGTACTTC.

This clonotype occurred a few times. The J gene is TRBJ1-1, the V gene TRBV20-1; no clear D. The CDR3 consists of 13 residues. The V end was cut by 2 bases, the J end by 4 bases, with 11 bases between. The germline V gene has CDR1 DFQATT and CDR2 SNEGSKA (reference sequence). In DNA, the CDR3 is TGCAGTGCTAGATCCCTGACGGGCACTGAAGCTTTCTTT. Protein: CSARSLTGTEAFF.

This clonotype was counted at least ten times. The chain combines TRBV6-5 with TRBJ2-2, with a tentative D call TRBD2 (6 bases). The CDR3 length is 13 residues. Deletions cut 4 bases from V and 5 bases from J, with 8 bases between. Germline V gene data show CDR1 as MNHEY and CDR2 as SVGAGI. CDR3 protein: CASSWGETGELFF. The CDR3 region has the DNA TGTGCCAGCAGTTGGGGGGAAACCGGGGAGCTGTTTTTT.

This clonotype was detected ten times or more. V usage is TRBV6-5 and J usage is TRBJ1-5; no definite D call. From germline, CDR1 is MNHEY and CDR2 SVGAGI. V lost 0 bases and J 4 bases, leaving 7 bases between the germline ends. The CDR3 extends over 14 amino acids. CDR3 loop: CASSYSIVNQPQHF. CDR3 sequence (DNA): TGTGCCAGCAGTTACTCAATCGTGAATCAGCCCCAGCATTTT.

This clonotype has a handful of counts. The rearrangement links TRBV7-8 to TRBJ2-7; the D is unclear. The germline V gene encodes CDR1 SGHVS and CDR2 FQNEAQ. V dropped 5 bases and J dropped 3 bases, with 11 bases sitting between them. The CDR3 is made up of 13 amino acids. The DNA for the CDR3 is TGTGCCAGCAGCGTATCACCCCGCTACGAGCAGTACTTC. Translation gives CASSVSPRYEQYF. Based on the CDR3 plus reference TRBV7-8 and TRBJ2-7, the full variable domain is GAGVSQSPRYKVAKRGQDVALRCDPISGHVSLFWYQQALGQGPEFLTYFQNEAQLDKSGLPSDRFFAERPEGSVSTLKIQRTQQEDSAVYLCASSVSPRYEQYFGPGTRLTVT.

This clonotype was observed at least ten times. The J gene is TRBJ2-7, the V gene TRBV12-3 or TRBV12-4; D unclear. V lost 0 bases and J 2 bases, leaving 5 bases between the germline ends. The CDR3 totals 13 residues. The CDR3 bases are TGTGCCAGCAGTTTAGCCCCCACCTACGAGCAGTACTTC. This codes for CASSLAPTYEQYF.

This clonotype was seen only a few times. The gene calls are TRBV6-1 and TRBJ2-1; TRBD2 matches at 12 bases. CDR1 and CDR2 (germline): MNHNS, SASEGT. The CDR3 covers 19 residues. Trimming removed 0 bases from V and 7 bases from J; junction bases left unmatched: 13. The CDR3 sequence is CASSEATLAGGILLNEQFF. The CDR3 nucleotides read TGTGCCAGCAGTGAAGCAACCCTAGCGGGGGGGATTCTGTTGAATGAGCAGTTCTTC.

The chain carries TRBV7-8 and TRBJ2-3, with 13 nucleotides matching TRBD2. V shed 5 bases, J shed 6 bases, and the junction held 8 bases outside the gene matches. Germline assignment: CDR1 SGHVS and CDR2 FQNEAQ. This CDR3 region has 16 residues. The CDR3 loop is CASSPLAGGPRDTQYF. Written as DNA, the CDR3 is TGTGCCAGCAGCCCACTAGCGGGAGGGCCCCGCGATACGCAGTATTTT.

This clonotype was observed a handful of times. The rearrangement links TRBV5-4 to TRBJ2-5, with 12 bases aligning to TRBD2. V lost 0 bases to trimming and J lost 5 bases; unmatched junction nucleotides: 23. CDR3 size: 22 residues. Germline CDR1 is SGHNT and CDR2 is YYREEE (reference sequence). CDR3 amino acids: CASSLGVARDWASGRAEETQYF. CDR3 DNA sequence: TGTGCCAGCAGCTTGGGGGTCGCGAGGGACTGGGCTAGCGGGAGGGCCGAGGAGACCCAGTACTTC. The full variable domain, rest sourced from reference TRBV5-4 and TRBJ2-5, is ETGVTQSPTHLIKTRGQQVTLRCSSQSGHNTVSWYQQALGQGPQFIFQYYREEENGRGNFPPRFSGLQFPNYSSELNVNALELDDSALYLCASSLGVARDWASGRAEETQYFGPGTRLLVL.

This rearrangement joins TRBV11-3 to TRBJ2-3; D remains unclear. The CDR3 sequence is 15 residues long. The ends were cut back, 1 base at V and 0 bases at J, with 8 bases in the middle. The germline V gene has CDR1 SGHNT and CDR2 YENEEA. In nucleotides, the CDR3 is TGTGCCAGCAGCTTAGTTGCGGCTAGCACAGATACGCAGTATTTT. Amino acids: CASSLVAASTDTQYF.

Only a few counts were recorded for this clonotype. V usage is TRBV11-2 and J usage is TRBJ2-3; 7 bases are shared with TRBD2. CDR3 length: 15 amino acids. Germline CDR1 reads SGHAT; CDR2 reads FQNNGV. V trimming: 5 bases; J trimming: 4 bases; junction bases outside the gene matches: 9. The CDR3 DNA reads TGTGCCAGCAGCCTAGGGCCAGCGGGGCCAGATACGCAGTATTTT. Translated: CASSLGPAGPDTQYF.

The chain has TRBV6-2 or TRBV6-3 and TRBJ2-1; TRBD1 matches at 8 bases. Trimming took 6 bases from V and 0 from J; bases not matched to a gene: 19. Germline lookup yields CDR1 MNHEY and CDR2 SVGEGT. The CDR3 runs to 20 residues. The CDR3 sequence: CASRGTPGTGTLSSYNEQFF. The CDR3 region has the DNA TGTGCCAGCAGGGGAACCCCCGGGACAGGTACCTTAAGCTCCTACAATGAGCAGTTCTTC.

The V call is TRBV7-2, the J call TRBJ2-5; TRBD2 matches at 13 bases. Trimming at V came to 1 base and at J to 5 bases, leaving 4 bases not matched to a gene. Germline V lookup: CDR1 SGHTA, CDR2 FQGNSA. The CDR3 loop spans 16 amino acids. The CDR3 DNA sequence: TGTGCCAGCAGCTTAGAACTAGCGGGGGGGCCTGAGACCCAGTACTTC. Residues: CASSLELAGGPETQYF.

The sample holds a few counts of this clonotype. This chain connects TRBV9 to TRBJ1-4, with D maybe TRBD1 (5 bases). V lost 4 bases and J 0 bases, leaving 10 bases between the germline ends. Looked up from germline, CDR1 is SGDLS and CDR2 is YYNGEE. The CDR3 is 15 amino acids. The CDR3 spells CASSSRGATNEKLFF. CDR3 bases: TGTGCCAGCAGCTCACGGGGGGCAACTAATGAAAAACTGTTTTTT.